This T cell receptor (beta chain) was found in a study of shared clonotypes between healthy human individuals. At the deep level, the assay was run. TCRdb's table, derived via immunoSEQ multiplex PCR, lists solely in-frame clones and lacks some. In the table there are roughly 2.2 million clones, approximately 95% of which are singletons. Donors, healthy HIV-negative adults, lacked recent acute infections or vaccinations. The V segment lost 7 bases and the J segment 7 bases; nucleotides outside the gene matches: 10. The CDR3 runs 14 residues. Germline values: CDR1 MNHEY, CDR2 SMNVEV (reference sequence). This clone was picked up one time.

Sequencing used naive CD4+ T cells from PBMCs. Described subset: CD45RA+ positively selected. This sequence originates from a man younger than 35 in good health. Some clones in this sample may be carry-over from other donors' samples. V gene TRBV27 combines with J gene TRBJ2-1; 7 nucleotides line up with TRBD2. The CDR3 region has the DNA TGTGCCAGCACTCGGCAGGGAGGGTTTAATGAGCAGTTCTTC. Translated: CASTRQGGFNEQFF.